This TCR beta chain was recovered during a study of blood T cell repertoires in COVID-19. Clones were read by immunoSEQ multiplex PCR, and TCRdb kept only the in-frame ones, dropping some. Of roughly 40,000 clones listed, about 86% are singletons. The length of the CDR3 is 15 residues. V lost 5 bases, J lost 7 bases, and 9 bases stayed unmatched. Germline assignment: CDR1 MDHEN and CDR2 SYDVKM. The sequence was obtained from a woman older than 75 with active or convalescent COVID-19. This chain joins TRBV28 and TRBJ2-1; 9 nucleotides agree with TRBD1. Sequencing was performed on peripheral blood. CDR3 coding DNA: TGTGCCAGCAGTACCCCGGGACAGGGTAAAAATGAGCAGTTCTTC. This encodes CASSTPGQGKNEQFF.